One sample yielded the 21 T cell receptor beta chains listed below, sequenced in a study of cytomegalovirus exposure and HLA in healthy donors. In the PCR, 60 Vbeta and 13 Jbeta primers were used. Sequenced by immunoSEQ multiplex PCR; TCRdb stores in-frame clones only, minus some. The sample records about 120,000 clones, under 85% being singletons. Sequenced material: PBMCs. The receptors were gathered from a man aged 40-49 years in good health and CMV-seropositive.

The chain uses TRBV6-5 and TRBJ1-2, with D maybe TRBD1 (5 bases). Germline CDR1 is MNHEY and CDR2 is SVGAGI. This CDR3 has 14 amino acids. Trimming took off 4 bases at V and 2 bases at J, with 11 bases between the two ends. The chain's CDR3 is CASSSSGGNYGYTF. The CDR3 DNA sequence: TGTGCCAGCAGTTCTTCCGGGGGGAACTATGGCTACACCTTC.

This clone was observed a handful of times. This chain uses TRBV6-4 with TRBJ2-3; TRBD1 agrees at 12 bases. CDR1 MRHNA and CDR2 SNTAGT come from the germline V gene. The junction had 0 bases not matched to a gene; V was cut back by 2 bases and J by 6 bases. CDR3 size: 14 residues. The CDR3 DNA follows: TGTGCCAGCAGTGACGGGACAGGGGGCGATACGCAGTATTTT. Translated, it gives CASSDGTGGDTQYF.

About this clone itself: Other nucleotide sequences in the sample specify the same CDR3. The genes are TRBV7-2 and TRBJ1-1; a possible D gene is TRBD1 (6 bases). The germline gives CDR1 SGHTA, CDR2 FQGNSA. The CDR3 extends over 13 amino acids. The germline V and J ends were trimmed by 3 bases and 1 base, with 6 bases remaining between them. CDR3 in DNA: TGTGCCAGCAGCTTGACAGGGAACACTGAAGCTTTCTTT. Translating it yields CASSLTGNTEAFF.

V and J are TRBV27 and TRBJ2-3; D is undetermined. The CDR3 has 12 residues. Looked up from germline, CDR1 is MNHEY and CDR2 is SMNVEV (reference sequence). CDR3 in amino acids: CAQPVQHRTQYF. The CDR3 DNA reads as TGTGCACAGCCAGTCCAGCACCGTACGCAGTATTTT.

This clone was picked up a small number of times. The chain carries TRBV2 and TRBJ2-5; D may be TRBD1 (5 bases). The CDR3 length is 14 residues. In germline, CDR1 is SNHLY, CDR2 FYNNEI. Trimming cost V 3 bases and J 0 bases, with 8 bases left between them. In DNA form, the CDR3 reads TGTGCCAGCAGTGAGTCGACAGACCAAGAGACCCAGTACTTC. It translates to CASSESTDQETQYF.

This chain links TRBV27 with TRBJ1-3; tentative D call: TRBD1 (6 bases). Per germline, CDR1 MNHEY and CDR2 SMNVEV (reference sequence). The CDR3 loop spans 13 amino acids. V lost 9 bases, J lost 1 base, and 10 bases lay in between. CDR3 nucleotide sequence: TGTGCCAGTTCCAGGGGATCTGGAAACACCATATATTTT. It translates to CASSRGSGNTIYF.

Concerning this clone itself: At one end, the junction sequence differs from germline, possibly due to a read error. The V gene is TRBV6-5, the J gene TRBJ1-1; D gene unclear. The CDR3 sequence is 15 residues long. CDR1 and CDR2 from the germline V gene are MNHEY and SVGAGI. The CDR3 DNA is TGTGCCAGCAGCTACTACTCGCAAAAGAACACTGAAGCTTTCTTT. Amino acid sequence: CASSYYSQKNTEAFF.

This clone was seen more than once but under ten times. The genes are TRBV6-1 and TRBJ1-6; 7 bases match TRBD1. CDR1 and CDR2 (germline): MNHNS, SASEGT. With 3 bases clipped from V and 6 bases from J, the junction kept 5 bases outside the gene matches. The CDR3 consists of 15 residues. The CDR3 coding sequence is TGTGCCAGCAGTGAGCCGGGACAGCCTAATTCACCCCTCCACTTT. Its translation is CASSEPGQPNSPLHF.

The J gene is TRBJ1-3, the V gene TRBV4-1, with 10 bases fitting TRBD1. V shed 3 bases, J shed 4 bases, and the junction held 9 bases outside the gene matches. Germline-derived CDR1 and CDR2 are MGHRA and YSYEKL. The CDR3 consists of 17 residues. CDR3 sequence: CASSQGRQGATGNTIYF. The CDR3 coding sequence is TGCGCCAGCAGCCAGGGGAGACAGGGGGCAACCGGAAACACCATATATTTT.

This sequence joins TRBV28 and TRBJ1-2; 8 bases match TRBD1. Germline-derived CDR1 and CDR2 are MDHEN and SYDVKM. There are 14 residues in the CDR3. Trimming took 6 bases from V and 7 from J; bases not matched to a gene: 10. The CDR3: CASRTLQGGLGYTF. CDR3 nucleotide sequence: TGTGCCAGCAGGACCCTACAGGGGGGGCTTGGCTACACCTTC.

The rearrangement uses TRBV4-2 and TRBJ1-3; tentatively, D is TRBD1 (5 bases). V was pared by 4 bases and J by 0 bases, with 10 bases between. This CDR3 spans 15 amino acids. CDR1 LGHNA and CDR2 YNFKEQ come from the germline V gene. The DNA of the CDR3 is TGTGCCAGCAGCCTATCAGGGCACTCTGGAAACACCATATATTTT. Amino acid sequence: CASSLSGHSGNTIYF.

The chain uses TRBV5-1 and TRBJ1-4; no firm D call. CDR1 is SGHRS, CDR2 YFSETQ, per germline. CDR3 length: 14 amino acids. Deletions cut 4 bases from V and 4 bases from J, with 11 bases between. CDR3 sequence: CASSQAGNNEKLFF. CDR3 nucleotides: TGCGCCAGCAGCCAGGCGGGGAATAATGAAAAACTGTTTTTT.

This clone is a singleton in its sample. The gene calls are TRBV6-1 and TRBJ1-6, with D tentatively TRBD1 (5 bases). Trimming left V 8 bases short and J 10 bases short, with 15 bases between. CDR3 length: 13 amino acids. Germline V lookup: CDR1 MNHNS, CDR2 SASEGT. This CDR3 reads CASSGERGSPLHF. The CDR3 nucleotides read TGTGCCAGCTCCGGGGAGCGGGGCTCACCCCTCCACTTT.

This clone was counted only a few times. The chain recombines TRBV11-2 with TRBJ1-5; 8 bases fit TRBD1. CDR1 SGHAT and CDR2 FQNNGV come from the germline V gene. V shed 5 bases, J shed 3 bases, and the junction held 6 bases outside the gene matches. This CDR3 is 15 amino acids long. The CDR3 loop reads CASSRTGWDNQPQHF. The DNA for the CDR3 is TGTGCCAGCAGCCGGACAGGGTGGGACAATCAGCCCCAGCATTTT.

This chain joins TRBV4-3 and TRBJ2-5, with D possibly TRBD2 on 5 matching bases. The germline CDR1 and CDR2 sequences are LGHNA and YSLEER. This CDR3 has 15 amino acids. Trimming pared 1 base from V and 2 bases from J, leaving 11 bases between. For the CDR3, the DNA is TGCGCCAGCAGCCAAGCAGATCGGGGACAAGAGACCCAGTACTTC. The encoded protein is CASSQADRGQETQYF.

This clone is a singleton in its sample. The V and J genes are TRBV5-5 and TRBJ1-2; D possibly corresponds to TRBD1 (6 bases). V dropped 0 bases and J dropped 3 bases, with 12 bases sitting between them. CDR1 and CDR2 (germline): SGHKS, YYEKEE (reference sequence). The CDR3 length is 15 residues. For the CDR3, the DNA is TGTGCCAGCAGCTTGGTAGCGGGGGCTGACTATGGCTACACCTTC. Amino acids: CASSLVAGADYGYTF.

This chain joins TRBV18 and TRBJ1-5; the D gene is possibly TRBD1 (6 bases). Deletions cut 3 bases from V and 1 base from J, with 10 bases between. The CDR3 covers 15 residues. Germline V lookup: CDR1 KGHSH, CDR2 LQKENI. DNA for the CDR3: TGTGCCAGCTCACCTAGGGGGACGAGCAATCAGCCCCAGCATTTT. It translates to CASSPRGTSNQPQHF.

This clone was observed a handful of times. V is TRBV7-3 and J is TRBJ2-3; 10 nucleotides align to TRBD2. The length of the CDR3 is 15 residues. With V trimmed by 4 bases and J by 1 base, 2 bases remained unmatched. CDR1 is SGHTA, CDR2 FQGTGA, per germline. The CDR3 region is CASSSGTSGTDTQYF. In nucleotides, the CDR3 is TGTGCCAGCAGCTCCGGGACTAGCGGCACAGATACGCAGTATTTT.

This clone was seen a single time. The chain couples TRBV7-9 to TRBJ1-2; D perhaps matches TRBD1 (6 bases). The CDR3 runs 16 residues. Germline assignment: CDR1 SEHNR and CDR2 FQNEAQ (reference sequence). Trimming left V 0 bases short and J 3 bases short, with 14 bases between. The DNA of the CDR3 is TGTGCCAGCAGCTTAGCGGGATCACAGGGCGACTATGGCTACACCTTC. Protein product: CASSLAGSQGDYGYTF.

The rearrangement uses TRBV6-1 and TRBJ1-2; 11 positions agree with TRBD1. The junction had 8 bases not matched to a gene; V was cut back by 6 bases and J by 8 bases. CDR3 length: 14 residues. The germline CDR1 and CDR2 sequences are MNHNS and SASEGT. This chain's CDR3 is CASSPGQGGRGYTF. The CDR3 nucleotides read TGTGCCAGCAGCCCGGGACAGGGGGGCCGGGGCTACACCTTC.

The chain has TRBV4-1 and TRBJ2-3; D remains ambiguous. Trimming left V 4 bases short and J 3 bases short, with 20 bases between. The germline V gene has CDR1 MGHRA and CDR2 YSYEKL. CDR3 length: 17 residues. The CDR3 sequence: CASSREPPGSGTDTQYF. The CDR3, as DNA: TGCGCCAGCAGCCGAGAGCCACCAGGTTCTGGGACAGATACGCAGTATTTT.